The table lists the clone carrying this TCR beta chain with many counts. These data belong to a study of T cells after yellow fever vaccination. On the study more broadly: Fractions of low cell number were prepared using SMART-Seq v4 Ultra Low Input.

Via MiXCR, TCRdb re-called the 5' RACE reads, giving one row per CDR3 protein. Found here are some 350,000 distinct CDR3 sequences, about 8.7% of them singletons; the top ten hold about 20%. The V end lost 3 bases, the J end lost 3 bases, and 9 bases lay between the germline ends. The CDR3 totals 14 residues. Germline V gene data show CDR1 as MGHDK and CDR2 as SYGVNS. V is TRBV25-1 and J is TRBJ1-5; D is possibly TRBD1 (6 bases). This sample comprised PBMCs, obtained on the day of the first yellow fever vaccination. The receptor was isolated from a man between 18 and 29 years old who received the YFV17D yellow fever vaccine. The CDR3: CASSDGQNNQPQHF. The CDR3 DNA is TGTGCCAGCAGTGACGGACAGAACAATCAGCCCCAGCATTTT.